The subject of this entry is one T cell receptor (beta chain). This sample was included in a study of shared clonotypes between healthy human individuals. Sequencing was performed with immunoSEQ multiplex PCR; in TCRdb, only in-frame clones are kept and a portion is missing. There are about half a million clones in the sample; roughly 80% occur only once, and about 12% lies in the top ten. The CDR3 has 14 residues. Trimming pared 4 bases from V and 7 bases from J, leaving 17 bases between. The germline V gene encodes CDR1 MDHEN and CDR2 SYDVKM. Sequenced: PBMCs. This sequence originates from a woman between 40 and 55 years old in good health. Some clones in this sample may be carry-over from other donors' samples. The chain carries TRBV28 and TRBJ2-7; a possible D gene is TRBD2 (5 bases). CDR3 nucleotide sequence: TGTGCCAGCAGTTCCTCGACCAAAACGGGGGAGCAGTACTTC. Protein product: CASSSSTKTGEQYF.